Following are 9 T cell receptor beta chains from one sample sequenced in a study of identical twins. Using its own MiXCR run on the 5' RACE reads, TCRdb lists one record per CDR3 protein. The sample lists under 250,000 distinct CDR3 sequences, around 8% occurring once. This same sample was also part of a study on yellow fever vaccine responses in identical twins.

The sample consisted of memory (CD45RO+) T cells sorted from blood. These receptors all stem from a woman between 18 and 29 years old in good health.

The chain uses TRBV5-1 and TRBJ2-6, with D perhaps TRBD2 (5 bases). Germline CDR1 is SGHRS and CDR2 is YFSETQ. V lost 4 bases to trimming and J lost 4 bases, with 15 bases between them. This CDR3 spans 16 amino acids. The CDR3 protein is CASSVSPGVGANVLTF. The CDR3 DNA reads as TGCGCCAGCAGCGTGTCCCCCGGGGTCGGGGCCAACGTCCTGACTTTC.

This clonotype was recorded many times. The chain employs TRBV5-1 and TRBJ2-2; D gene unclear. The CDR3 totals 14 residues. Germline V gene data show CDR1 as SGHRS and CDR2 as YFSETQ. Trimming stripped 2 bases from V and 5 bases from J, with 10 bases between. CDR3 amino acids: CASSLLLATGELFF. For the CDR3, the DNA is TGCGCCAGCAGCTTATTACTTGCGACCGGGGAGCTGTTTTTT.

The CDR3 here is CATSDRGRDYGYTF. CDR3 nucleotide sequence: TGTGCCACCAGTGATCGAGGGAGGGACTATGGCTACACCTTC. The chain couples TRBV24-1 to TRBJ1-2; D call uncertain. The CDR3 has 14 amino acids. Germline loops: CDR1 KGHDR, CDR2 SFDVKD. Trimming cost V 3 bases and J 3 bases, with 10 bases left between them.

In its sample, this clonotype was seen many times. This chain connects TRBV4-3 to TRBJ2-2; 8 bases line up with TRBD2. The CDR3 sequence is 17 residues long. The trim removed 0 bases at V and 6 bases at J, leaving 9 bases unmatched. The germline V gene encodes CDR1 LGHNA and CDR2 YSLEER. CDR3 residues: CASSQDSGGRWAGELFF. The CDR3 region has the DNA TGCGCCAGCAGCCAAGACTCCGGCGGGAGGTGGGCCGGGGAGCTGTTTTTT.

The genes are TRBV7-9 and TRBJ2-5; D assignment may be TRBD1 or TRBD2 (5 bases each). The germline V and J ends were trimmed by 3 bases and 4 bases, with 12 bases remaining between them. This CDR3 has 14 amino acids. The germline V gene has CDR1 SEHNR and CDR2 FQNEAQ (reference sequence). CDR3 nucleotides: TGTGCCAGCAGCTTCTCTTCGGGGACAGAGACCCAGTACTTC. Translating it yields CASSFSSGTETQYF.

This clonotype was seen only a few times. The chain employs TRBV7-2 and TRBJ1-2, with 9 bases matching TRBD1. The CDR3 runs 14 residues. Looked up from germline, CDR1 is SGHTA and CDR2 is FQGNSA. Trimming removed 6 bases from V and 7 bases from J; junction bases left unmatched: 9. The CDR3 is CASRHSQGASGYTF. CDR3 nucleotides: TGTGCCAGCAGACACTCACAGGGGGCCAGTGGCTACACCTTC.

This clonotype was detected only a few times. The rearrangement uses TRBV11-3 and TRBJ2-1; D is ambiguous. CDR3 length equals 15 residues. CDR1 is SGHNT, CDR2 YENEEA, per germline. The ends were cut back, 0 bases at V and 5 bases at J, with 11 bases in the middle. The DNA of the CDR3 is TGTGCCAGCAGCTTAGATTCAGGATTCGACAATGAGCAGTTCTTC. It is translated as CASSLDSGFDNEQFF.

This clonotype was detected ten times or more. This chain links TRBV5-1 with TRBJ1-1; possible D gene TRBD1, 5 bases. The germline V gene encodes CDR1 SGHRS and CDR2 YFSETQ. Trimming left V 1 base short and J 0 bases short, with 10 bases between. The CDR3 sequence is 15 residues long. CDR3 coding DNA: TGCGCCAGCAGCTTGTTTCAGGGAGTGAACACTGAAGCTTTCTTT. Residues: CASSLFQGVNTEAFF.

Many counts were recorded for this clonotype. This rearrangement joins TRBV28 to TRBJ2-3; D unresolved. The CDR3 contains 14 residues. Per the germline V gene, CDR1 is MDHEN and CDR2 is SYDVKM. The V end was cut by 0 bases, the J end by 4 bases, with 8 bases between. In nucleotides, the CDR3 is TGTGCCAGCAGTTTATGGATAGCTTCAGATACGCAGTATTTT. Its translation: CASSLWIASDTQYF.